Listed here is a single TCR beta chain. The entry originates in a study of T cell responses to AZD1222 COVID-19 vaccine. Assay used: immunoSEQ multiplex PCR; TCRdb lists only in-frame clones, some missing. The sample holds around 270,000 clones, almost 95% seen once. Both about-4-week and about-12-week second-dose recipients were combined. CDR1 and CDR2 (germline): MGHDK, SYGVNS. V shed 1 base, J shed 3 bases, and the junction held 8 bases outside the gene matches. CDR3 length: 16 residues. The sample here was peripheral blood, taken 28 days after the second AZD1222 dose. This chain links TRBV25-1 with TRBJ2-7, with 8 bases that match TRBD2. The sequence came from an adult who received the AZD1222 COVID-19 vaccine. CDR3 region: CASSEFAGGPLYEQYF. The DNA for the CDR3 is TGTGCCAGCAGTGAATTCGCGGGGGGCCCTCTCTACGAGCAGTACTTC.